The rows below give T cell receptor beta chains drawn from one sample of a study of cytomegalovirus exposure and HLA in healthy donors. Clones were read by immunoSEQ multiplex PCR, and TCRdb kept only the in-frame ones, dropping some. There are 55,000 to 75,000 clones in the sample, with about 1.7% held by the top ten. Sequences were obtained from PBMCs. These receptors originate from a woman younger than 45 in good health and CMV-seronegative. CDR3s include the opening cysteine and the closing phenylalanine or tryptophan. The order of the fields is clone size, V gene, J gene, D gene, CDR3 DNA, CDR3 protein. A D gene is named only where the DNA matches it firmly. Part of the rows lack a size; the others show once, few, many or a class for expanded clones.

size: .; V: TRBV6-1; J: TRBJ2-1; D: .; DNA: TGTGCCAGCTGTCCCGGGACTGCAAACAATGAGCAGTTCTTC; CDR3: CASCPGTANNEQFF
size: .; V: TRBV18; J: TRBJ2-2; D: TRBD1; DNA: TGTGCCAGCTCACCACCGGGGACAGTAGTAGCCGGGGAGCTGTTTTTT; CDR3: CASSPPGTVVAGELFF
size: .; V: TRBV14; J: TRBJ2-7; D: .; DNA: TGTGCCAGCAGCCAAGATCCCGTTGCGGGTGAGCAGTACTTC; CDR3: CASSQDPVAGEQYF
size: .; V: TRBV9; J: TRBJ1-6; D: .; DNA: TGTGCCGGCAGCCTGGACAGAAGAAATTCACCCCTCCACTTT; CDR3: CAGSLDRRNSPLHF
size: .; V: TRBV5-1; J: TRBJ2-7; D: .; DNA: TGCGCCAGCAGCACCGGCCCAGGGGCGGTCAACGAGCAGTACTTC; CDR3: CASSTGPGAVNEQYF
size: .; V: TRBV6-6; J: TRBJ1-2; D: .; DNA: TGTGCCAGCAGTTCCCCTCCCGGCTATGGCTACACCTTC; CDR3: CASSSPPGYGYTF
size: .; V: TRBV6-5; J: TRBJ2-3; D: TRBD2; DNA: TGTGCCAGCAGTAGCGGGGGCCTACAGTATTTT; CDR3: CASSSGGLQYF
size: .; V: TRBV9; J: TRBJ2-1; D: TRBD2; DNA: TGTGCCAGCAGCCCCGGGGGGGCGCTCCACAATGAGCAGTTCTTC; CDR3: CASSPGGALHNEQFF
size: .; V: TRBV30; J: TRBJ2-2; D: TRBD2; DNA: TGTGCCTGGAATACAGCGGGGGGGCAGACCGGGGAGCTGTTTTTT; CDR3: CAWNTAGGQTGELFF
size: .; V: TRBV19; J: TRBJ2-1; D: .; DNA: TGTGCCAGTAGTTCCCGTGCTAGCGCGACCGACAATGAGCAGTTCTTC; CDR3: CASSSRASATDNEQFF
size: .; V: TRBV7-3; J: TRBJ2-2; D: .; DNA: TGTGCCAGCAGCTCCCTAGATAGTCCGGCCGGGGAGCTGTTTTTT; CDR3: CASSSLDSPAGELFF
size: .; V: TRBV19; J: TRBJ1-6; D: TRBD1; DNA: TGTGCCAGTAGTACCCCCCCCGGGACAGGGAACGGCTCACCCCTCCACTTT; CDR3: CASSTPPGTGNGSPLHF
size: .; V: TRBV30; J: TRBJ1-4; D: .; DNA: TGTGCCTGGAGTGTCCTCGGGGAAAAACTGTTTTTT; CDR3: CAWSVLGEKLFF
size: .; V: TRBV4-2; J: TRBJ2-4; D: .; DNA: TGTGCCAGCAGCCAAGAATTGGGGCAGGGCAAAAACATTCAGTACTTC; CDR3: CASSQELGQGKNIQYF
size: .; V: TRBV19; J: TRBJ1-5; D: TRBD1; DNA: TGTGCCAGTAGTGGGACAGGCGGGGGCCAGCCCCAGCATTTT; CDR3: CASSGTGGGQPQHF
size: .; V: TRBV19; J: TRBJ2-1; D: TRBD2; DNA: TGTGCCAGTAGTCTCGGACTAGCGGGAGTAGTTGAGCAGTTCTTC; CDR3: CASSLGLAGVVEQFF
size: .; V: TRBV6-5; J: TRBJ2-7; D: .; DNA: TGTGCCAGCAGAGAGGGGGTCCACGAGCAGTACTTC; CDR3: CASREGVHEQYF
size: .; V: TRBV20-1; J: TRBJ2-5; D: .; DNA: TGCAGTGCCACCCGAGAAGAGACCCAGTACTTC; CDR3: CSATREETQYF
size: .; V: TRBV7-9; J: TRBJ2-3; D: .; DNA: TGTGCCAGCAGCTTAGTTGTGCGGGCCACAGATACGCAGTATTTT; CDR3: CASSLVVRATDTQYF
size: .; V: TRBV9; J: TRBJ2-7; D: .; DNA: TGTGCCAGCAGCGTAGGTGTTAGCTCCTACGAGCAGTACTTC; CDR3: CASSVGVSSYEQYF
size: .; V: TRBV7-8; J: TRBJ2-7; D: TRBD2; DNA: TGTGCCAGCAGCTTAGTAGTAGCGGGATACGAGCAGTACTTC; CDR3: CASSLVVAGYEQYF
size: .; V: TRBV30; J: TRBJ1-2; D: TRBD1; DNA: TGTGCCTGGACCCTGACAGGGGGCTATGGCTACACCTTC; CDR3: CAWTLTGGYGYTF
size: .; V: TRBV2; J: TRBJ1-5; D: TRBD1; DNA: TGTGCCAGCAGTGGACAGGGGAATAGCAATCAGCCCCAGCATTTT; CDR3: CASSGQGNSNQPQHF
size: .; V: TRBV11-2; J: TRBJ2-1; D: .; DNA: TGTGCCAGCAGCTTCAGTGACAGAGTGTTCTTC; CDR3: CASSFSDRVFF
size: .; V: TRBV9; J: TRBJ1-1; D: .; DNA: TGTGCCAGCGGGCAGGGGAACACTGAAGCTTTCTTT; CDR3: CASGQGNTEAFF
size: .; V: TRBV5-5; J: TRBJ1-3; D: .; DNA: TGTGCCAGCAGCCGAGAACGGGTACAGGGTCCCTCTGGAAACACCATATATTTT; CDR3: CASSRERVQGPSGNTIYF
size: .; V: TRBV5-1; J: TRBJ2-1; D: .; DNA: TGCGCCAGCAGCCCGGGTCCTGCCAATGAGCAGTTCTTC; CDR3: CASSPGPANEQFF
size: .; V: TRBV28; J: TRBJ2-7; D: TRBD1; DNA: TGTGCCAGCAGCTCCGGGACAGGGTCCTACGAGCAGTACTTC; CDR3: CASSSGTGSYEQYF
size: .; V: TRBV27; J: TRBJ2-3; D: TRBD1; DNA: TGTGCCAGCAGTTTAACAGGGGGCACAGATACGCAGTATTTT; CDR3: CASSLTGGTDTQYF
size: .; V: TRBV27; J: TRBJ2-7; D: .; DNA: TGTGCCAGCAGTTTTATGGGCGGGACCTACGAGCAGTACTTC; CDR3: CASSFMGGTYEQYF
size: .; V: TRBV10-3; J: TRBJ1-6; D: .; DNA: TGTGCCATCAGTGAGTCGGGGAGGCAGGGAGATTCACCCCTCCACTTT; CDR3: CAISESGRQGDSPLHF
size: .; V: TRBV30; J: TRBJ2-3; D: TRBD2; DNA: TGTGCCTGGCGACTAGCGGGGGCCACAGATACGCAGTATTTT; CDR3: CAWRLAGATDTQYF
size: .; V: TRBV28; J: TRBJ2-6; D: .; DNA: TGTGCCAGCAGTACTCCCAACTCTGGGGCCAACGTCCTGACTTTC; CDR3: CASSTPNSGANVLTF
size: .; V: TRBV15; J: TRBJ2-2; D: .; DNA: TGTGCCACCAGCAGAGTAGGGGCTTTGAACACCGGGGAGCTGTTTTTT; CDR3: CATSRVGALNTGELFF
size: .; V: TRBV28; J: TRBJ1-3; D: TRBD1; DNA: TGTGCCAGCAGTCAGTCACAGGGGTACTCTGGAAACACCATATATTTT; CDR3: CASSQSQGYSGNTIYF
size: .; V: TRBV4-3; J: TRBJ2-7; D: TRBD1; DNA: TGCGCCAGCAGCCAAGGGACAGGCTCTCGGTACGAGCAGTACTTC; CDR3: CASSQGTGSRYEQYF
size: .; V: TRBV27; J: TRBJ2-7; D: .; DNA: TGTGCCGACCCCCCCTCTAGGGGGAGACCCTACGAGCAGTACTTC; CDR3: CADPPSRGRPYEQYF
size: .; V: TRBV2; J: TRBJ2-1; D: TRBD2; DNA: TGTGCCAGCAGTGAACTGGGAGGGGAGTTCTTC; CDR3: CASSELGGEFF
size: .; V: TRBV4-1; J: TRBJ2-3; D: .; DNA: TGCGCCAGCAGCCAAGATCCCAAGCGGAGCACAGATACGCAGTATTTT; CDR3: CASSQDPKRSTDTQYF
size: .; V: TRBV25-1; J: TRBJ1-4; D: .; DNA: TGTGCCAGCAGTGAAGAGGGCGGCAGGGGAGAAAAACTGTTTTTT; CDR3: CASSEEGGRGEKLFF
size: .; V: TRBV18; J: TRBJ2-4; D: .; DNA: TGTGCCAGCTCACCACCGGAGAGAGCCAAAAACATTCAGTACTTC; CDR3: CASSPPERAKNIQYF
size: .; V: TRBV27; J: TRBJ2-3; D: TRBD2; DNA: TGTGCCAGCCGAATTGGGGGCGGGAGGACAGATACGCAGTATTTT; CDR3: CASRIGGGRTDTQYF
size: .; V: TRBV7-9; J: TRBJ2-7; D: TRBD2; DNA: TGTGCCAGCAGTCCCCGGACTAGCGGTGAGCAGTACTTC; CDR3: CASSPRTSGEQYF
size: .; V: TRBV14; J: TRBJ2-5; D: .; DNA: TGTGCCAGCAGCCAATTCGGGACCCAGTACTTC; CDR3: CASSQFGTQYF
size: .; V: TRBV6-6; J: TRBJ2-2; D: TRBD2; DNA: TGTGCCAGCAGTTACCCAGAGCGGGAAAACACCGGGGAGCTGTTTTTT; CDR3: CASSYPERENTGELFF
size: .; V: TRBV6-5; J: TRBJ1-6; D: .; DNA: TGTGCCAGCAGTTACAGGGAGTACTCACCCCTCCACTTT; CDR3: CASSYREYSPLHF
size: .; V: TRBV29-1; J: TRBJ2-1; D: TRBD1; DNA: TGCAGCAGATACCGGGACAGGAGGTTCTTC; CDR3: CSRYRDRRFF
size: .; V: TRBV9; J: TRBJ1-1; D: TRBD1; DNA: TGTGCCAGCAGCAGACGGACAGGGAACACTGAAGCTTTCTTT; CDR3: CASSRRTGNTEAFF
size: .; V: TRBV9; J: TRBJ1-3; D: .; DNA: TGTGCCAGCAGCGGGACAAGCTCTGGAAACACCATATATTTT; CDR3: CASSGTSSGNTIYF
size: .; V: TRBV7-9; J: TRBJ2-7; D: TRBD2; DNA: TGTGCCCTCAGGCGACTAGCGGGAACAGACGAGCAGTACTTC; CDR3: CALRRLAGTDEQYF
size: .; V: TRBV7-6; J: TRBJ2-7; D: TRBD1; DNA: TGTGCCAGCAGCCCCATGGGCAGACAGGGGAGTTCCGAGCAGTACTTC; CDR3: CASSPMGRQGSSEQYF
size: medium-sized; V: TRBV28; J: TRBJ2-7; D: .; DNA: TGTGCCAGCAGTTTTAAAGGACTTGAGGTATTCAACGAGCAGTACTTC; CDR3: CASSFKGLEVFNEQYF
size: .; V: TRBV2; J: TRBJ2-7; D: .; DNA: TGTGCCAGCCACAGCTCCTACGAGCAGTACTTC; CDR3: CASHSSYEQYF
size: .; V: TRBV11-2; J: TRBJ1-1; D: TRBD1; DNA: TGTGCCAGCAGCTTAGAAGGGGGCAGGGGTGAAGCTTTCTTT; CDR3: CASSLEGGRGEAFF
size: .; V: TRBV20-1; J: TRBJ2-4; D: TRBD2; DNA: TGCAGTGCTAGGGGGGGGGACATTCAGTACTTC; CDR3: CSARGGDIQYF
size: .; V: TRBV27; J: TRBJ1-2; D: TRBD1; DNA: TGTGCCAGCAGTACCCGGACAGGGTCGCGTGATGGCTACACCTTC; CDR3: CASSTRTGSRDGYTF
size: .; V: TRBV4-1; J: TRBJ1-2; D: .; DNA: TGCGCCAGCAGCCACACTCCCTTCCGGGGGGTTTATGGCTACACCTTC; CDR3: CASSHTPFRGVYGYTF
size: .; V: TRBV6-5; J: TRBJ2-7; D: .; DNA: TGTGCCAGCAGTATCTCCGGGATCTCCTACGAGCAGTACTTC; CDR3: CASSISGISYEQYF